The clone carrying this T cell receptor beta chain was counted ten times or more. Its specificity is not known. The data are from a study of metastatic and nonmetastatic thyroid tumors. Overall study context: The comparison covered peripheral blood and tumor or nodule tissue in malignant and benign thyroid patients. Findings and caveats of the study: As reported, TCR beta diversity in blood and tumor was significantly higher in malignant thyroid tumors than in benign nodules.

Germline V lookup: CDR1 GTSNPN, CDR2 SVGIG (reference sequence). V was trimmed by 1 base and J by 0 bases, leaving 4 bases between them. This CDR3 is 12 amino acids long. Thyroid surgery was preceded by no treatment in any patient. In the original workflow: Clinicopathological groups differed in CDR3, with these differences serving to build a distant-metastasis classifier for papillary thyroid cancer. Via MiXCR, TCRdb re-called the PCR reads. These V and J calls originate from TCRdb's pipeline instead of the authors' own analysis. The data contain roughly 59,000 clones, roughly 16% of them singletons.

This receptor was obtained from a male donor with papillary thyroid cancer or a benign thyroid nodule (not recorded which). Some clones in this sample may be carry-over from other donors' samples. The chain uses TRBV30 and TRBJ2-7, with D uncertain. The source material was blood. The CDR3 nucleotides are TGTGCCTGGAGTGCTAGCTCCTACGAGCAGTACTTC. It translates to CAWSASSYEQYF.